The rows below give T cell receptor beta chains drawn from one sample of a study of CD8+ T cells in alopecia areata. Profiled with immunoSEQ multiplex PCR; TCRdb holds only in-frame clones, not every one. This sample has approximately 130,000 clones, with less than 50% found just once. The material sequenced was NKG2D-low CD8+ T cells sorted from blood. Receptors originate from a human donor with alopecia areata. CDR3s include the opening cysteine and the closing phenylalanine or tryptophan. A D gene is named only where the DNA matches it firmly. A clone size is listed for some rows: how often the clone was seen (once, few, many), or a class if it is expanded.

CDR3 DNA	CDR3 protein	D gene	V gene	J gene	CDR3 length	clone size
TGTGCCTGGAGTGTAAATAATTACGAGCAGTACTTC	CAWSVNNYEQYF	-	TRBV30	TRBJ2-7	12	-
TGTGCCAGCAGTTTATTGAGGGGCAACAATCAGCCCCAGCATTTT	CASSLLRGNNQPQHF	-	TRBV27	TRBJ1-5	15	many
TGCGCCAGCAGCCCGGGTCGGTTCACCGGGGAGCTGTTTTTT	CASSPGRFTGELFF	-	TRBV4-1	TRBJ2-2	14	-
TGTGCCAGCAGCGCCCTTATCCACGAGCAGTACTTC	CASSALIHEQYF	-	TRBV7-9	TRBJ2-7	12	few
TGTGCCAGCAGTCCAACGAACACCGGGGAGCTGTTTTTT	CASSPTNTGELFF	-	TRBV6-5	TRBJ2-2	13	-
TGCAGCGTCCCGTCGATCATTTCGAACACTGAAGCTTTCTTT	CSVPSIISNTEAFF	-	TRBV29-1	TRBJ1-1	14	-
TGTGCCAGCAGCTTAGTCATTGGGGCCGGGGAGCTGTTTTTT	CASSLVIGAGELFF	-	TRBV11-2	TRBJ2-2	14	-
TGTGCCAGCAGTTTAACTGGGCGTAATCAGCCCCAGCATTTT	CASSLTGRNQPQHF	-	TRBV28	TRBJ1-5	14	-
TGTGCCAGCAGCTCATTGACTAGCGTGGGAGGTGAGCAGTTCTTC	CASSSLTSVGGEQFF	TRBD2	TRBV7-9	TRBJ2-1	15	few
TGTGCCAGCTCAGGCGGGGAGGGGTCCTACGAGCAGTACTTC	CASSGGEGSYEQYF	TRBD2	TRBV2	TRBJ2-7	14	-
TGCAGCGTCCGGTCCCTCGAAAGCTATGGCTACACCTTC	CSVRSLESYGYTF	-	TRBV29-1	TRBJ1-2	13	-
TGTGCCAGTTTAGGGGGGAAGACCTACAATGAGCAGTTCTTC	CASLGGKTYNEQFF	-	TRBV2	TRBJ2-1	14	-
TGTGCCAGCAGTTTAATGGGGGGCGAGCAGTACTTC	CASSLMGGEQYF	-	TRBV27	TRBJ2-7	12	-
TGCAGCGAGCCGACAGGGGGCCTCTACGAGCAGTACTTC	CSEPTGGLYEQYF	TRBD1	TRBV29-1	TRBJ2-7	13	-
TGCAGCGCCCGACAGGGATCGTCCTACGAGCAGTACTTC	CSARQGSSYEQYF	TRBD1	TRBV29-1	TRBJ2-7	13	once
TGCGCCAGCAGCTTACACCGGGAATCCTACGAGCAGTACTTC	CASSLHRESYEQYF	-	TRBV5-1	TRBJ2-7	14	-
TGCAGCGTTGTTGGGGAGGCATACTATGGCTACACCTTC	CSVVGEAYYGYTF	-	TRBV29-1	TRBJ1-2	13	-
TGTGCCTGGAGTGAAGGGCACTCCTACGAGCAGTACTTC	CAWSEGHSYEQYF	-	TRBV30	TRBJ2-7	13	-
TGCAGCGTACAGGGGCCGAACACCGGGGAGCTGTTTTTT	CSVQGPNTGELFF	TRBD1	TRBV29-1	TRBJ2-2	13	-
TGTGCCTGGGAAGGGGCTGGGGAAGCTTTCTTT	CAWEGAGEAFF	-	TRBV30	TRBJ1-1	11	-
TGTGCCAGCAGCTTGGGGGAGGCCTACGAGCAGTACTTC	CASSLGEAYEQYF	-	TRBV5-6	TRBJ2-7	13	few
TGTGCCAGCAGCTCGACAGGGGATATTCAGTACTTC	CASSSTGDIQYF	TRBD1	TRBV5-4	TRBJ2-4	12	few
TGTGCCAGCAGTGAACGTACGACCCCTAGCGGGAGGAACAATGAGCAGTTCTTC	CASSERTTPSGRNNEQFF	TRBD2	TRBV2	TRBJ2-1	18	few
TGTGCCAGCAGTTTAACTAGCGGGAGCCAAGAGACCCAGTACTTC	CASSLTSGSQETQYF	TRBD2	TRBV28	TRBJ2-5	15	-
TGCAGCGCGACAGGGTTAGCCACCGGGGAGCTGTTTTTT	CSATGLATGELFF	TRBD1	TRBV29-1	TRBJ2-2	13	-
TGTGCCAGCAGCCAAATGGGGGACCTACCAGAAGGCTACACCTTC	CASSQMGDLPEGYTF	-	TRBV28	TRBJ1-2	15	few
TGTGCCAGCAGTCCCGGGGAGGACTACAATGAGCAGTTCTTC	CASSPGEDYNEQFF	-	TRBV28	TRBJ2-1	14	few
TGTGCCAGCAGCTCGACTAGCAATGAGCAGTTCTTC	CASSSTSNEQFF	-	TRBV7-9	TRBJ2-1	12	few
TGCAGCGTTGAAGATCTTGAGGCGAACACTGAAGCTTTCTTT	CSVEDLEANTEAFF	-	TRBV29-1	TRBJ1-1	14	few
TGTGCCTGGAGTGAGGGGGGCGAGCAGTACTTC	CAWSEGGEQYF	-	TRBV30	TRBJ2-7	11	few
TGCGCCAGCAGCCAAGCTGGGGGGGACTACGAGCAGTACTTC	CASSQAGGDYEQYF	TRBD2	TRBV4-1	TRBJ2-7	14	-
TGTGCCAGCAGCAGTCACGAGCAGTACTTC	CASSSHEQYF	-	TRBV2	TRBJ2-7	10	few
TGTGCCAGCAGCGTCGGGACAGGGGGCTACACAGATACGCAGTATTTT	CASSVGTGGYTDTQYF	TRBD1	TRBV9	TRBJ2-3	16	few
TGTGCCAGCACTAGCGGGAGGACAGATACGCAGTATTTT	CASTSGRTDTQYF	TRBD2	TRBV28	TRBJ2-3	13	-
TGCGCCAGCAGCCAAGTTTATTCGGGATCATCGGAGACCCAGTACTTC	CASSQVYSGSSETQYF	-	TRBV4-1	TRBJ2-5	16	-
TGCAGCGGGTTGAACACTGAAGCTTTCTTT	CSGLNTEAFF	-	TRBV29-1	TRBJ1-1	10	-
TGCGCCAGCAGCCGGGGACAGGGGGCGGATGAGCAGTTCTTC	CASSRGQGADEQFF	TRBD1	TRBV4-1	TRBJ2-1	14	-
TGTGCCAGCCACGGGGAGACCCAGTACTTC	CASHGETQYF	-	TRBV7-8	TRBJ2-5	10	-
TGCAGTGCTCGCCCAATGGATGGCTACACCTTC	CSARPMDGYTF	-	TRBV20-1	TRBJ1-2	11	-
TGCAGCGTTGGAGGGGTAGGGAATCAGCCCCAGCATTTT	CSVGGVGNQPQHF	-	TRBV29-1	TRBJ1-5	13	-
TGCGCCAGCAGCCAAGTCAGGAGCTCCTACAATGAGCAGTTCTTC	CASSQVRSSYNEQFF	-	TRBV4-1	TRBJ2-1	15	once
TGCAGCGTTGTTATGGCCAGAGCCGATAGGGGTGGGGAAAAACTGTTTTTT	CSVVMARADRGGEKLFF	-	TRBV29-1	TRBJ1-4	17	once
TGCAGCGTTGGGACAGGGTTGGACGAGCAGTACTTC	CSVGTGLDEQYF	TRBD1	TRBV29-1	TRBJ2-7	12	-
TGCAGCGTTGTTCGACAGGGGGCTCATTCTGAAGCTTTCTTT	CSVVRQGAHSEAFF	TRBD1	TRBV29-1	TRBJ1-1	14	-
TGCGCCAGCAGCGTAAACAGGGGACGTTTGGGGTTACCAAGCTCCTACGAGCAGTACTTC	CASSVNRGRLGLPSSYEQYF	TRBD1	TRBV5-1	TRBJ2-7	20	-
TGTGCCTGGAGTGTGGGACCCGGGGAGCTGTTTTTT	CAWSVGPGELFF	-	TRBV30	TRBJ2-2	12	-
TGCAGCTCCAGAGATGAAGAGACCCAGTACTTC	CSSRDEETQYF	-	TRBV29-1	TRBJ2-5	11	-
TGCAGCGTTGGGGACCCAAGGGGTGTCGGGGAGACCCAGTACTTC	CSVGDPRGVGETQYF	-	TRBV29-1	TRBJ2-5	15	-
TGCAGGGTCTTCGTCAGCTTGGGGCAGTTCTTC	CRVFVSLGQFF	-	TRBV29-1	TRBJ2-1	11	-
TGTGCCTGGAGCTCTACAGGTTTCGGCAATCAGCCCCAGCATTTT	CAWSSTGFGNQPQHF	-	TRBV30	TRBJ1-5	15	-
TGCAGCGTTGAAATCGGCGTCGGAAGACTAGCCTACGAGCAGTACTTC	CSVEIGVGRLAYEQYF	-	TRBV29-1	TRBJ2-7	16	-
TGCAGGGGGGAGGACGGGAACACTGAAGCTTTCTTT	CRGEDGNTEAFF	-	TRBV29-1	TRBJ1-1	12	-
TGTGCCAGCAGCACGACAGGGACCACAGATACGCAGTATTTT	CASSTTGTTDTQYF	TRBD1	TRBV27	TRBJ2-3	14	-
TGTGCCAGCAGTGACGGACACGTAAACATTCAGTACTTC	CASSDGHVNIQYF	-	TRBV6-1	TRBJ2-4	13	-
TGTGCCTGGTTGGAGGGAGCAGGGGACTATGGCTACACCTTC	CAWLEGAGDYGYTF	-	TRBV30	TRBJ1-2	14	-